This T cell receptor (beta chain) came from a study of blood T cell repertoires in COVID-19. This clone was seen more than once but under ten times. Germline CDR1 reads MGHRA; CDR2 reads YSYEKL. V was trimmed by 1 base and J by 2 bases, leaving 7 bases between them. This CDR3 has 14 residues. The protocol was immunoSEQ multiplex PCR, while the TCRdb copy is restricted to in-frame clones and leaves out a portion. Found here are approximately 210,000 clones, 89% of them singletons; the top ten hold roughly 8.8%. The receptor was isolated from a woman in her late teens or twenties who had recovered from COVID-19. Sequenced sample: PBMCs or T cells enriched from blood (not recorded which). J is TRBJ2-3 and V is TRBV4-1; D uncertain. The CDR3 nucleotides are TGCGCCAGCAGCCAAGGGAGAATCACAGATACGCAGTATTTT. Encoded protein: CASSQGRITDTQYF.